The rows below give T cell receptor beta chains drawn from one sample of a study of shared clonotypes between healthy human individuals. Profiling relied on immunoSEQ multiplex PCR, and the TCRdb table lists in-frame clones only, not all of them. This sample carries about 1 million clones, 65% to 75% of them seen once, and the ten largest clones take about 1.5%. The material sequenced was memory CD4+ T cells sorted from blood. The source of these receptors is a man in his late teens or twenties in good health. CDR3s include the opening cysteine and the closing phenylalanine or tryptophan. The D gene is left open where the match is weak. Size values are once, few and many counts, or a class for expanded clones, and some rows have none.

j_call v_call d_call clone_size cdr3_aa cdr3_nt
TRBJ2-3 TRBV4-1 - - CASSQDGFSTDTQYF TGCGCCAGCAGCCAAGACGGCTTCTCCACAGATACGCAGTATTTT
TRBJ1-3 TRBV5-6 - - CASSLRLLSSGNTIYF TGTGCCAGCAGCTTGCGACTCTTGAGCTCTGGAAACACCATATATTTT
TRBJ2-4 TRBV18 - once CASSPTAKNIQYF TGTGCCAGCTCACCGACTGCCAAAAACATTCAGTACTTC
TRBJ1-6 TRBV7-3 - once CASSPSVGGSPLHF TGTGCCAGCAGCCCCTCTGTGGGTGGGTCACCCCTCCACTTT
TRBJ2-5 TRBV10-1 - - CASSDGGKETQYF TGCGCCAGCAGTGATGGGGGGAAGGAGACCCAGTACTTC
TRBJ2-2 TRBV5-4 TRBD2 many CASSLAGGGHTGELFF TGTGCCAGCAGCTTGGCCGGCGGGGGGCACACCGGGGAGCTGTTTTTT
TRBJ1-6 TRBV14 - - CASSPQGNSPLHF TGTGCCAGCAGTCCCCAGGGGAATTCACCCCTCCACTTT
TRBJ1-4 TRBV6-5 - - CASSRQSGGEKLFF TGTGCCAGCAGTAGGCAGTCAGGAGGCGAAAAACTGTTTTTT
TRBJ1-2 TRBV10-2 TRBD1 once CASSPGTGFGYTF TGCGCCAGCAGTCCCGGGACAGGGTTTGGCTACACCTTC
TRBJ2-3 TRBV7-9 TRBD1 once CASSLALTGGTDTQYF TGTGCCAGCAGCTTAGCCCTGACAGGGGGCACAGATACGCAGTATTTT
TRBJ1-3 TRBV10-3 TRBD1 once CAISEGDRTSGNTIYF TGTGCCATCAGTGAAGGGGACAGAACCTCTGGAAACACCATATATTTT
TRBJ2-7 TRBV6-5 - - CASSYPGGEQYF TGTGCCAGCAGTTACCCCGGGGGCGAGCAGTACTTC
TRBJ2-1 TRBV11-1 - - CASSSVKRYNEQFF TGTGCCAGCAGCTCCGTAAAAAGGTACAATGAGCAGTTCTTC
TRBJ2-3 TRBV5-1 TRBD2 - CASSLYTGTSTDTQYF TGCGCCAGCAGCTTGTACACCGGGACTAGTACAGATACGCAGTATTTT
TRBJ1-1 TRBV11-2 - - CASSLEGGVSTEAFF TGTGCCAGCAGCTTGGAAGGGGGGGTAAGCACTGAAGCTTTCTTT
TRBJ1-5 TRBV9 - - CASSVGENHQPQHF TGTGCCAGCAGCGTAGGAGAAAACCATCAGCCCCAGCATTTT
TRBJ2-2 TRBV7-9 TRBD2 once CASNFIRLAGGGGELFF TGTGCCAGCAACTTCATAAGACTAGCGGGGGGCGGCGGGGAGCTGTTTTTT
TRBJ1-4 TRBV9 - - CASTPGLTNEKLFF TGTGCCAGCACCCCAGGGTTAACTAATGAAAAACTGTTTTTT
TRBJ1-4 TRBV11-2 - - CASSLVGDEKLFF TGTGCCAGCAGCTTAGTGGGCGATGAAAAACTGTTTTTT
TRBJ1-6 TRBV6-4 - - CASSDSYGVNSPLHF TGTGCCAGCAGTGACTCGTACGGGGTTAATTCACCCCTCCACTTT
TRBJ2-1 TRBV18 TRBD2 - CASSPLAGWNEQFF TGTGCCAGCTCACCGTTAGCGGGTTGGAATGAGCAGTTCTTC
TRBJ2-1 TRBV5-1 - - CASSLVGERQFF TGCGCCAGCAGCTTGGTCGGGGAACGGCAGTTCTTC
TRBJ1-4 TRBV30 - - CAWSVGGFGEKLFF TGTGCCTGGAGTGTTGGTGGTTTCGGGGAAAAACTGTTTTTT
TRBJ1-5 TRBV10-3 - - CAISESGTGREPQHF TGTGCCATCAGTGAGTCTGGGACGGGAAGGGAACCCCAGCATTTT
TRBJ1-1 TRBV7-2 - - CASSFRQETEAFF TGTGCCAGCAGCTTTCGGCAGGAGACTGAAGCTTTCTTT
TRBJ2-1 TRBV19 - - CASSNGGVNHEQFF TGTGCCAGTAGTAACGGCGGCGTTAATCATGAGCAGTTCTTC
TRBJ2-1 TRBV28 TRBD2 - CASSLGGSAYNEQFF TGTGCCAGCAGTTTAGGCGGGAGCGCCTACAATGAGCAGTTCTTC
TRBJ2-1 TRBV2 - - CASSEDGGSYNEQFF TGTGCCAGCAGTGAAGATGGGGGCTCCTACAATGAGCAGTTCTTC
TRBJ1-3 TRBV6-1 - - CAIGVGSSGNTIYF TGTGCCATCGGGGTCGGCTCCTCTGGAAACACCATATATTTT
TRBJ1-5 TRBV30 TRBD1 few CAWSVQGALHF TGTGCCTGGAGTGTACAGGGGGCACTACATTTT
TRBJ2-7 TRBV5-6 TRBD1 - CASSLYGQGAEQYF TGTGCCAGCAGCTTATACGGACAGGGTGCCGAGCAGTACTTC
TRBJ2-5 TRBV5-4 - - CASSKPAGETQYF TGTGCCAGCAGCAAACCGGCAGGAGAGACCCAGTACTTC
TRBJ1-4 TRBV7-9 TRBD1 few CASSLDPDRAGREKLFF TGTGCCAGCAGCTTAGACCCTGACAGGGCCGGGAGAGAAAAACTGTTTTTT
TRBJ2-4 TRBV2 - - CASSDILAKNIQYF TGTGCCAGCAGTGACATTCTAGCCAAAAACATTCAGTACTTC
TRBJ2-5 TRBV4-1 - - CASSQGQGWAQYF TGCGCCAGCAGCCAGGGGCAGGGTTGGGCCCAGTACTTC
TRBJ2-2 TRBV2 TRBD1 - CASSESRGHTGELFF TGTGCCAGCAGTGAATCTAGGGGGCACACCGGGGAGCTGTTTTTT
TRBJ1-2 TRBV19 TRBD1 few CASSSGQGDYGYTF TGTGCCAGTAGTTCAGGACAGGGGGACTATGGCTACACCTTC
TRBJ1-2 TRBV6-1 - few CASSESPNPDYGYTF TGTGCCAGCAGTGAATCCCCTAATCCTGACTATGGCTACACCTTC
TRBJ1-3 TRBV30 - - CAWGYQENTIYF TGTGCCTGGGGGTATCAGGAAAACACCATATATTTT
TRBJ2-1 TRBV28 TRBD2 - CASRGGRYNEQFF TGTGCCAGCCGGGGGGGCCGTTACAATGAGCAGTTCTTC
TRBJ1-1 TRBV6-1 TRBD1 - CASSEAGQGGTEAFF TGTGCCAGCAGTGAAGCGGGACAGGGAGGAACTGAAGCTTTCTTT
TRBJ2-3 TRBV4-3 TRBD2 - CASSQGLLAGGDTQYF TGCGCCAGCAGCCAAGGCCTCCTTGCGGGAGGGGATACGCAGTATTTT
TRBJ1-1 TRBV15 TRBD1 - CATSGRTGNTEAFF TGTGCCACCAGCGGAAGGACAGGGAACACTGAAGCTTTCTTT